This is a list of T cell receptor beta chains from one sample in a study of cytomegalovirus exposure and HLA in healthy donors. Using immunoSEQ multiplex PCR, the repertoire was profiled, and TCRdb retains in-frame clones only, with some absent. The sample has 250,000 to 400,000 clones, approximately 86% seen once. Sequencing used PBMCs. Receptors were obtained from a man younger than 45 in good health and CMV-seronegative. Both conserved end residues are trimmed from each CDR3. Fields, in order: CDR3 protein, V gene, J gene.

CDR3 protein: AISESGVGGGATDTQY
V gene: TRBV10-3
J gene: TRBJ2-3

CDR3 protein: ASSLWWDSPRG
V gene: TRBV27
J gene: TRBJ1-1

CDR3 protein: ASSPRGGGDSYNEQF
V gene: TRBV4-1
J gene: TRBJ2-1

CDR3 protein: ASSVGGATGELF
V gene: TRBV2
J gene: TRBJ2-2

CDR3 protein: ASSVAGGRYLTDTQY
V gene: TRBV9
J gene: TRBJ2-3

CDR3 protein: ASSYSWGRLTDTQY
V gene: TRBV6-5
J gene: TRBJ2-3

CDR3 protein: ASSIRGQGIANEKLF
V gene: TRBV28
J gene: TRBJ1-4

CDR3 protein: ASSFRDSSEQY
V gene: TRBV5-4
J gene: TRBJ2-7

CDR3 protein: ASSPQRGINYGYT
V gene: TRBV4-1
J gene: TRBJ1-2

CDR3 protein: ASSPRTGAYEQY
V gene: TRBV6-5
J gene: TRBJ2-7

CDR3 protein: ASSLAGGPDTQY
V gene: TRBV5-1
J gene: TRBJ2-3

CDR3 protein: ASSDSGQGSYEQY
V gene: TRBV6-6
J gene: TRBJ2-7

CDR3 protein: ASSQRVSGSPLH
V gene: TRBV4-3
J gene: TRBJ1-6

CDR3 protein: ASSYSKMGTPYEQY
V gene: TRBV6-5
J gene: TRBJ2-7